The 11 T cell receptor beta chains below all came from one sample that was sequenced in a study of CD8 T cells in ankylosing spondylitis. Study observations and caveats: Ankylosing spondylitis blood appeared to carry a characteristic TCR beta motif of eight or nine highly homologous variants.

These TCRs' antigens remain unknown. TCRdb independently ran MiXCR on the 5' RACE reads; one entry per CDR3 protein. The table includes roughly 400,000 distinct CDR3 sequences, approximately 20% detected once. The sample taken for sequencing was blood, either unsorted or a sorted T cell fraction (not recorded which). The receptors were gathered from a male donor with ankylosing spondylitis.

This clonotype has a count of ten or more. The V and J genes are TRBV6-2 or TRBV6-3 and TRBJ1-5, with D uncertain. The CDR3 is 12 residues long. V dropped 5 bases and J dropped 7 bases, with 9 bases sitting between them. Germline-derived CDR1 and CDR2 are MNHEY and SVGEGT. The CDR3 region is CASSLRGQPQHF. The DNA of the CDR3 is TGTGCCAGCAGTCTACGCGGCCAGCCCCAGCATTTT.

The V and J genes are TRBV7-8 and TRBJ1-2; 8 positions match TRBD1. This CDR3 is 16 amino acids long. V lost 2 bases, J lost 5 bases, and 10 bases stayed unmatched. CDR1 is SGHVS and CDR2 is FQNEAQ in the germline V gene. DNA of the CDR3: TGTGCCAGCAGCTTATGGCTTACCAGGGGGCTATATGGCTACACCTTC. Protein product: CASSLWLTRGLYGYTF.

At least ten counts were recorded for this clonotype. The chain couples TRBV4-1 to TRBJ2-7, with D maybe TRBD1 (7 bases). V lost 2 bases and J lost 0, with 20 bases in between. This CDR3 comprises 18 residues. Germline loops: CDR1 MGHRA, CDR2 YSYEKL. The CDR3 DNA reads TGCGCCAGCAGCCAATCAGGGGGGCGGTCAGGGCTCTCCTACGAGCAGTACTTC. Translating it yields CASSQSGGRSGLSYEQYF.

This clonotype showed up just a few times. V is TRBV20-1 and J is TRBJ2-1; D unclear. V lost 1 base and J lost 10, with 14 bases in between. Per germline, CDR1 DFQATT and CDR2 SNEGSKA (reference sequence). This CDR3 comprises 13 residues. The CDR3 bases are TGCAGTGCTAGAGCCCGATCCCTCGGGGAGCAGTTCTTC. It is translated as CSARARSLGEQFF.

This clonotype has a handful of counts. The V and J genes are TRBV20-1 and TRBJ2-2; D could derive from TRBD1 or TRBD2 (5 bases each). This CDR3 is 14 amino acids long. Germline CDR1 reads DFQATT; CDR2 reads SNEGSKA (reference sequence). Trimming stripped 7 bases from V and 4 bases from J, with 16 bases between. As DNA, the CDR3 is TGCAGTGTTAGGACGGGGCCCCCCACCGGGGAGCTGTTTTTT. Translation gives CSVRTGPPTGELFF.

This clonotype was found a few times. The CDR3 here is CASSPGLAGAEETQYF. CDR3 bases: TGCGCCAGCAGCCCGGGACTAGCGGGAGCAGAAGAGACCCAGTACTTC. The chain employs TRBV5-1 and TRBJ2-5; TRBD2 matches at 14 bases. This CDR3 is 16 amino acids long. The ends lost 4 bases at V and 3 bases at J; junction bases unmatched: 5. The germline V gene has CDR1 SGHRS and CDR2 YFSETQ.

This clonotype was counted a few times. The rearrangement links TRBV6-5 to TRBJ2-1; no firm D call. The CDR3 contains 12 residues. V dropped 4 bases and J dropped 10 bases, with 11 bases sitting between them. Germline V gives CDR1 MNHEY, CDR2 SVGAGI. For the CDR3, the DNA is TGTGCCAGCAGTTCTGGGTATAAGGAGCAGTTCTTC. Protein: CASSSGYKEQFF.

The chain combines TRBV24-1 with TRBJ2-5; TRBD1 matches at 7 bases. V shed 3 bases and J 7 bases; nucleotides not matched to a gene: 10. CDR1 is KGHDR and CDR2 is SFDVKD in the germline V gene. The CDR3 extends over 15 amino acids. The CDR3 reads CATSDGRTSGGTQYF. CDR3 in DNA: TGTGCCACCAGTGATGGTCGGACGTCAGGGGGGACCCAGTACTTC.

In its sample, this clonotype was seen a few times. V usage is TRBV4-2 and J usage is TRBJ1-2; TRBD1 matches at 10 bases. V shed 4 bases and J 2 bases; nucleotides not matched to a gene: 4. The CDR3 is made up of 15 amino acids. The germline V gene encodes CDR1 LGHNA and CDR2 YNFKEQ. CDR3 amino acids: CASSLRQGANYGYTF. The CDR3 DNA is TGTGCCAGCAGCCTGAGACAGGGGGCAAACTATGGCTACACCTTC.

The rearrangement uses TRBV4-1 and TRBJ2-1; 10 positions match TRBD1. Germline-derived CDR1 and CDR2 are MGHRA and YSYEKL. The CDR3 has 21 amino acids. The V gene end was trimmed by 0 bases and the J gene end by 3 bases; junction bases not matched to a gene: 17. CDR3: CASSQDTTGTGVTAGYNEQFF. CDR3 DNA: TGCGCCAGCAGCCAAGACACTACCGGGACAGGGGTTACAGCCGGCTACAATGAGCAGTTCTTC.

The V call is TRBV7-3, the J call TRBJ2-1, with a weak D call TRBD1 (6 bases). This CDR3 has 12 residues. Trimming left V 5 bases short and J 12 bases short, with 14 bases between. CDR1 and CDR2 from the germline V gene are SGHTA and FQGTGA. The DNA for the CDR3 is TGTGCCAGCAGCCCCGACAGGTCCAGGCAGTTCTTC. Translation gives CASSPDRSRQFF. Full variable domain (missing parts from reference TRBV7-3 and TRBJ2-1): GAGVSQTPSNKVTEKGKYVELRCDPISGHTALYWYRQSLGQGPEFLIYFQGTGAADDSGLPNDRFFAVRPEGSVSTLKIQRTERGDSAVYLCASSPDRSRQFFGPGTRLTVL.